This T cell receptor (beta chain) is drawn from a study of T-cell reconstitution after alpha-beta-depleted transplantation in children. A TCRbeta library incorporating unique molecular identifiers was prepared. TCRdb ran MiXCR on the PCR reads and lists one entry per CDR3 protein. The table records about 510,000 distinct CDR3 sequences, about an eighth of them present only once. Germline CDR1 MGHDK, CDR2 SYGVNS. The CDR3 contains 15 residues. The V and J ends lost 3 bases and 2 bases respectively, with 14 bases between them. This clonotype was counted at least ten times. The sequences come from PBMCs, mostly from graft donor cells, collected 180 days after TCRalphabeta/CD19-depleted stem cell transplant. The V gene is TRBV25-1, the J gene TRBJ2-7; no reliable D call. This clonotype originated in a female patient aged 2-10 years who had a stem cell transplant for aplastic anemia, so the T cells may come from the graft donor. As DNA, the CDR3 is TGTGCCAGCAGTGACCGAAGGACGGGCCCCTACGAGCAGTACGTC. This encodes CASSDRRTGPYEQYV.